These 13 T cell receptor beta chains were all obtained from the same sample, sequenced in a study of blood T cells in healthy people across ages (dated by TCRdb to the mid-2010s). Library preparation used 5' RACE. The instrument given in TCRdb is Illumina HiSeq 2500. The second PCR ran for about 6 to 11 cycles and used a J-beta primer mix along with a sample-barcoded 5' primer. Clones were called with MiXCR by TCRdb after fastp trimmed the public reads at Q25, and only in-frame beta chains were retained. One record per CDR3 amino acid sequence lists the most common genes and DNA. The sample table holds over 500,000 distinct CDR3 sequences, of which more than 45% were seen once. About 13% of the sample is in the top ten clones. Sequenced sample: blood. All receptors derive from a woman of 80 years or more in good health.

In regard to this clonotype: Just one base apart from a much larger clone, this may be a read error. The rearrangement uses TRBV7-9 and TRBJ2-4, with D perhaps given as TRBD1 or TRBD2 (5 bases each). CDR1 is SEHNR and CDR2 is FQNEAQ in the germline V gene (reference sequence). The CDR3 contains 19 residues. CDR3 residues: CASSDSLRLTSGAKSIQYF. The CDR3 region has the DNA TGTGCCAGCAGCGACTCCCTGCGACTGACCTCCGGGGCCAAAAGCATTCAGTACTTC.

About this clonotype: Being one base from a much bigger clone, this may be a read error. The genes are TRBV20-1 and TRBJ2-1, with a tentative D call TRBD2 (5 bases). Germline-derived CDR1 and CDR2 are DFQATT and SNEGSKA (reference sequence). The CDR3 has 11 amino acids. V was cut by 3 bases and J by 5 bases, with 5 bases left in between. CDR3 coding DNA: TGCAGTGCTAGGGGAGACAATGAGCAGTTCTTC. This encodes CSARGDNEQFF.

The chain employs TRBV28 and TRBJ1-6; D is possibly TRBD1 (5 bases). The length of the CDR3 is 14 residues. Germline CDR1 and CDR2: MDHEN and SYDVKM. Between the trimmed V and J ends, which lost 6 bases and 7 bases, there was a span of 13 bases. This CDR3 is CASSPRQRNSPLHF. CDR3 sequence (DNA): TGTGCCAGCAGCCCCCGACAGAGGAATTCACCCCTCCACTTT.

At least ten counts were recorded for this clonotype. The genes are TRBV6-1 and TRBJ2-1; 16 nucleotides agree with TRBD2. This CDR3 is 16 amino acids long. CDR1 MNHNS and CDR2 SASEGT come from the germline V gene. The trim removed 7 bases at V and 9 bases at J, leaving 9 bases unmatched. CDR3 region: CASIPLGTSGRVEQFF. In DNA form, the CDR3 reads TGTGCCAGCATTCCCCTGGGGACTAGCGGGAGGGTTGAGCAGTTCTTC.

The chain couples TRBV9 to TRBJ2-7, with TRBD1 matching over 8 bases. The CDR3 length is 16 residues. V lost 0 bases, J lost 7 bases, and 12 bases stayed unmatched. Germline CDR1 is SGDLS and CDR2 is YYNGEE. The CDR3 is CASSVVGRGLHNEQYF. CDR3 sequence (DNA): TGTGCCAGCAGCGTAGTGGGCAGGGGGCTCCACAATGAGCAGTACTTC. The variable domain in full, completed from reference TRBV9 and TRBJ2-7, reads DSGVTQTPKHLITATGQRVTLRCSPRSGDLSVYWYQQSLDQGLQFLIQYYNGEERAKGNILERFSAQQFPDLHSELNLSSLELGDSALYFCASSVVGRGLHNEQYFGPGTRLTVT.

As concerns this clonotype: This may be a read error, as it is one base from a much larger clone. The rearrangement links TRBV6-5 to TRBJ2-6; tentatively, D is TRBD1 (6 bases). CDR1 MNHEY and CDR2 SVGAGI come from the germline V gene. CDR3 size: 19 residues. The CDR3 is CASSSPGHRLSSGADVLTF. Written as DNA, the CDR3 is TGTGCCAGCAGTTCCCCGGGACATCGACTTAGCTCTGGGGCCGACGTCCTGACTTTC.

In regard to this clonotype: At one end the junction does not follow the germline gene, possibly because of a read error. V is TRBV7-2 and J is TRBJ1-6; a possible D gene is TRBD1 (6 bases). CDR1 is SGHTA and CDR2 is FQGNSA in the germline V gene. The CDR3 covers 14 residues. CDR3 nucleotide sequence: TGTGCCAGCAGCTCCTACAGGGTGGGTTCATCCCTCCACTTT. The encoded protein is CASSSYRVGSSLHF.

The chain carries TRBV6-6 and TRBJ1-2; D is possibly TRBD1 (5 bases). V dropped 8 bases and J dropped 6 bases, with 16 bases sitting between them. The CDR3 is 13 amino acids. CDR1 and CDR2 (germline): MNHNY, SVGAGI (reference sequence). Written as DNA, the CDR3 is TGTGCCAGCTGGGCACCGGGGGTGGATGGCTACACCTTC. Its protein is CASWAPGVDGYTF.

This clonotype was counted once. The rearrangement uses TRBV4-3 and TRBJ2-1; 9 bases match TRBD2. The CDR3 consists of 17 residues. Losses at the gene ends were 0 bases for V and 4 bases for J; bases not matched to a gene: 7. Germline CDR1 LGHNA, CDR2 YSLEER. This CDR3 is CASSQDSASGRYNEQFF. DNA of the CDR3: TGCGCCAGCAGCCAAGATTCTGCCAGCGGGAGGTACAATGAGCAGTTCTTC.

The chain uses TRBV12-3 or TRBV12-4 and TRBJ2-5; TRBD1 matches 7 bases. Matching the DNA end better, TRBJ2-7 makes the J call doubtful. The CDR3 runs 13 residues. CDR3 loop: CASRETGFYEQYF. The CDR3 DNA reads as TGTGCCAGCAGAGAGACAGGGTTCTACGAGCAGTACTTC.

A note on this clonotype: This may be a read error, as it is one base from a much larger clone. The chain is built from TRBV7-9 and TRBJ2-7; 7 bases fit TRBD2. J gave up 7 bases and V 5 bases, and 14 bases lay outside the gene matches. Germline values: CDR1 SEHNR, CDR2 FQNEAQ (reference sequence). CDR3 length: 15 residues. This CDR3 is CASSREGSSYNEQYF. CDR3 DNA sequence: TGTGCCAGCAGCAGGGAGGGGAGCTCCTACAATGAGCAGTACTTC. Based on the CDR3 plus reference TRBV7-9 and TRBJ2-7, the full variable domain is DTGVSQNPRHKITKRGQNVTFRCDPISEHNRLYWYRQTLGQGPEFLTYFQNEAQLEKSRLLSDRFSAERPKGSFSTLEIQRTEQGDSAMYLCASSREGSSYNEQYFGPGTRLTVT.

The CDR3: CAISERQTNHNEQFF. CDR3 DNA: TGTGCCATCAGTGAGAGACAGACTAACCACAATGAGCAGTTCTTC. V usage is TRBV10-3 and J usage is TRBJ2-1; D might be TRBD1 or TRBD2, each matching 5 bases. The V gene's germline CDR1 is ENHRY and CDR2 SYGVKD. CDR3 length equals 15 residues. With 2 bases removed from V and 5 bases from J, the gap between germline ends came to 13 bases.

The CDR3 region is CASSLAGTVDEQYF. The CDR3 DNA reads as TGTGCCAGCAGCCTCGCGGGGACAGTCGACGAGCAGTACTTC. The V call is TRBV28, the J call TRBJ2-5; D perhaps matches TRBD1 (7 bases). The assigned J gene may be wrong: the sequence end matches TRBJ2-7 better. The germline gives CDR1 MDHEN, CDR2 SYDVKM. The CDR3 length is 14 residues.